Shown below are 27 T cell receptor beta chains from a single sample sequenced in a study of cytomegalovirus exposure and HLA in healthy donors. Clones were read by immunoSEQ multiplex PCR, and TCRdb kept only the in-frame ones, dropping some. The table includes hundreds of thousands of clones, approximately 87% detected once. The source material was PBMCs. The receptors originated from a man aged 18 to 30 in good health and CMV-seronegative.

This chain uses TRBV27 with TRBJ1-2, with D possibly matching TRBD1 (5 bases). This CDR3 has 14 amino acids. Between the trimmed V and J ends, which lost 8 bases and 4 bases, there was a span of 17 bases. The germline V gene encodes CDR1 MNHEY and CDR2 SMNVEV (reference sequence). Here the CDR3 reads CASAGPGESYGYTF. The CDR3 region has the DNA TGTGCCAGCGCAGGGCCGGGGGAGAGCTATGGCTACACCTTC.

The rearrangement uses TRBV20-1 and TRBJ1-1; 7 bases match TRBD1. Germline V lookup: CDR1 DFQATT, CDR2 SNEGSKA (reference sequence). CDR3 length equals 11 residues. V lost 6 bases, J lost 6 bases, and 4 bases stayed unmatched. Here the CDR3 reads CSASQGPEAFF. For the CDR3, the DNA is TGCAGTGCCTCACAGGGGCCTGAAGCTTTCTTT.

V gene TRBV7-9 combines with J gene TRBJ1-6, with 7 positions matching TRBD1. J gave up 9 bases and V 6 bases, and 5 bases lay outside the gene matches. There are 13 residues in the CDR3. Looked up from germline, CDR1 is SEHNR and CDR2 is FQNEAQ (reference sequence). In DNA, the CDR3 is TGTGCCAGCAGTGACAGGGTTACTTCACCCCTCCACTTT. This translates into CASSDRVTSPLHF.

The genes are TRBV5-1 and TRBJ2-1; D perhaps matches TRBD1 (5 bases). The CDR3 consists of 14 residues. The V end was cut by 2 bases, the J end by 2 bases, with 8 bases between. Germline V gene sequence: CDR1 SGHRS, CDR2 YFSETQ. The CDR3 region has the DNA TGCGCCAGCAGCTTTAGGGGTACCTACAATGAGCAGTTCTTC. Its protein product is CASSFRGTYNEQFF.

As DNA, the CDR3 is TGTGCCAGCAGTTACTCTTTTGGCCAGCCCCAGCATTTT. Amino acid sequence: CASSYSFGQPQHF. The chain links TRBV6-5 to TRBJ1-5; D uncertain. V was pared by 0 bases and J by 7 bases, with 7 bases between. Germline V CDR1 and CDR2: MNHEY, SVGAGI. The CDR3 sequence is 13 residues long.

In its sample, this clone was seen a few times. The V gene is TRBV30, the J gene TRBJ2-3; possible D gene TRBD1, 6 bases. Germline lookup yields CDR1 GTSNPN and CDR2 SVGIG (reference sequence). The V and J ends lost 3 bases and 2 bases respectively, with 15 bases between them. The CDR3 is 15 residues long. The CDR3 coding sequence is TGTGCCTGGAGGAGGGGGATCGCACACACAGATACGCAGTATTTT. Translating it yields CAWRRGIAHTDTQYF.

This clone was counted a single time. The V call is TRBV29-1, the J call TRBJ1-5; 8 bases agree with TRBD1. Germline V gene sequence: CDR1 SQVTM, CDR2 ANQGSEA. This CDR3 is built from 13 residues. V shed 6 bases and J 7 bases; nucleotides not matched to a gene: 8. CDR3 amino acids: CSVDPGGGQPQHF. The CDR3 DNA is TGCAGCGTAGACCCAGGGGGCGGGCAGCCCCAGCATTTT.

The chain recombines TRBV5-5 with TRBJ2-7; TRBD1 aligns across 7 bases. The trim removed 4 bases at V and 3 bases at J, leaving 10 bases unmatched. Germline V gene data show CDR1 as SGHKS and CDR2 as YYEKEE (reference sequence). CDR3 length: 15 residues. The CDR3 nucleotides are TGTGCCAGCAGCATAAGGACAGGACGCTACTACGAGCAGTACTTC. This gives the protein CASSIRTGRYYEQYF.

The rearrangement joins TRBV6-1 to TRBJ1-3; D remains unclear. V gave up 2 bases and J gave up 0 bases, with 14 bases separating them. The CDR3 has 17 residues. CDR1 is MNHNS and CDR2 is SASEGT in the germline V gene. CDR3 sequence: CASSEISWRISGNTIYF. As DNA, the CDR3 is TGTGCCAGCAGTGAAATATCGTGGAGGATCTCTGGAAACACCATATATTTT.

The rearrangement links TRBV7-9 to TRBJ2-7, with 13 positions matching TRBD2. V was clipped by 6 bases and J by 5 bases; unmatched bases: 10. CDR3 size: 16 residues. Germline V CDR1 and CDR2: SEHNR, FQNEAQ (reference sequence). CDR3 nucleotides: TGTGCCAGCAGGACCACTAGCGGGGGGGCGACGGACGAGCAGTACTTC. This gives the protein CASRTTSGGATDEQYF.

The rearrangement links TRBV5-1 to TRBJ1-1; no firm D call. The CDR3 length is 13 residues. Germline loops: CDR1 SGHRS, CDR2 YFSETQ. Between the trimmed V and J ends, which lost 5 bases and 4 bases, there was a span of 12 bases. CDR3 protein: CASSLDVGTEAFF. The CDR3 bases are TGCGCCAGCAGTCTTGATGTCGGCACTGAAGCTTTCTTT. Full variable domain (outside the CDR3, taken from reference TRBV5-1 and TRBJ1-1): KAGVTQTPRYLIKTRGQQVTLSCSPISGHRSVSWYQQTPGQGLQFLFEYFSETQRNKGNFPGRFSGRQFSNSRSEMNVSTLELGDSALYLCASSLDVGTEAFFGQGTRLTVV.

The gene calls are TRBV5-4 and TRBJ2-5, with D maybe TRBD2 (5 bases). Trimming pared 5 bases from V and 2 bases from J, leaving 10 bases between. CDR3 length equals 13 residues. Germline CDR1 is SGHNT and CDR2 is YYREEE (reference sequence). CDR3 protein: CASSSGLQETQYF. The CDR3 region has the DNA TGTGCCAGCAGTTCTGGACTTCAAGAGACCCAGTACTTC.

The CDR3: CASGTGFDNEQFF. For the CDR3, the DNA is TGTGCCAGTGGTACAGGTTTTGACAATGAGCAGTTCTTC. This chain connects TRBV19 to TRBJ2-1, with a weak D call TRBD1 (5 bases). Germline CDR1 is LNHDA and CDR2 is SQIVND (reference sequence). V lost 8 bases, J lost 5 bases, and 13 bases lay in between. This CDR3 spans 13 amino acids.

The rearrangement joins TRBV5-1 to TRBJ2-2, with 8 bases identical to TRBD1. V dropped 4 bases and J dropped 6; count of bases not matched to a gene: 8. CDR1 SGHRS and CDR2 YFSETQ come from the germline V gene. The CDR3 is 15 residues long. The CDR3 protein is CASSLERQGPGELFF. The CDR3 DNA is TGCGCCAGCAGCCTCGAAAGACAGGGGCCCGGGGAGCTGTTTTTT.

This chain joins TRBV30 and TRBJ2-7; the D is unclear. The CDR3 extends over 13 amino acids. V lost 2 bases, J lost 4 bases, and 12 bases lay in between. Germline V lookup: CDR1 GTSNPN, CDR2 SVGIG (reference sequence). The CDR3 spells CAWSSELLYEQYF. The CDR3 bases are TGTGCCTGGAGTTCGGAACTACTGTACGAGCAGTACTTC.

The chain recombines TRBV6-6 with TRBJ2-2; 8 bases are a match to TRBD1. CDR1 and CDR2 from the germline V gene are MNHNY and SVGAGI (reference sequence). CDR3 length: 15 residues. The trim removed 6 bases at V and 5 bases at J, leaving 8 bases unmatched. CDR3 protein: CASRTGVWSTGELFF. The CDR3 DNA reads as TGTGCCAGCAGGACAGGGGTTTGGAGTACCGGGGAGCTGTTTTTT.

The chain links TRBV4-3 to TRBJ2-5, with 8 bases aligning to TRBD2. V was pared by 0 bases and J by 4 bases, with 7 bases of the junction left unmatched. CDR1 LGHNA and CDR2 YSLEER come from the germline V gene. CDR3 length: 16 amino acids. This CDR3 is CASSQDWRGVLETQYF. CDR3 nucleotide sequence: TGCGCCAGCAGCCAAGATTGGCGGGGGGTACTAGAGACCCAGTACTTC.

The genes are TRBV10-1 and TRBJ1-2, with 9 bases that match TRBD1. This CDR3 is 16 amino acids long. CDR1 and CDR2 from the germline V gene are WNHNN and SYGVQD (reference sequence). The V gene end was trimmed by 6 bases and the J gene end by 6 bases; junction bases not matched to a gene: 14. CDR3 loop: CASRGTGLATLNGYTF. CDR3 bases: TGCGCCAGCAGGGGGACAGGGCTGGCCACTCTTAATGGCTACACCTTC.

This clone was picked up one time. The chain employs TRBV6-6 and TRBJ1-6, with 7 bases that match TRBD1. From germline, CDR1 is MNHNY and CDR2 SVGAGI (reference sequence). CDR3 length equals 14 residues. After removal of 2 bases from V and 10 bases from J, the junction contained 5 bases not matched to a gene. The CDR3 loop is CASSYLQGISPLHF. The CDR3 bases are TGTGCCAGCAGTTACCTACAGGGGATCTCACCCCTCCACTTT.

This clone has a single count. This sequence joins TRBV28 and TRBJ2-1; D gene uncertain. There are 16 residues in the CDR3. Germline CDR1 is MDHEN and CDR2 is SYDVKM. Trimming left V 5 bases short and J 2 bases short, with 16 bases between. For the CDR3, the DNA is TGTGCCAGCAGTCCCCAGATTGTTCGTACCTACAATGAGCAGTTCTTC. Translated: CASSPQIVRTYNEQFF.

The chain's CDR3 is CASSQKAESSYNEQFF. The CDR3 coding sequence is TGCGCCAGCAGCCAGAAAGCGGAGAGCTCCTACAATGAGCAGTTCTTC. V gene TRBV4-3 combines with J gene TRBJ2-1, with D perhaps matching TRBD2 (5 bases). V lost 3 bases and J lost 0, with 12 bases in between. This CDR3 is built from 16 residues. CDR1 is LGHNA, CDR2 YSLEER, per germline.

The rearrangement joins TRBV4-1 to TRBJ2-5; D call uncertain. CDR1 MGHRA and CDR2 YSYEKL come from the germline V gene. Trimming took off 1 base at V and 4 bases at J, with 7 bases between the two ends. The CDR3 is 13 residues long. CDR3 region: CASSQAPGETQYF. DNA for the CDR3: TGCGCCAGCAGCCAAGCCCCGGGAGAGACCCAGTACTTC.

The chain couples TRBV4-2 to TRBJ2-7; 7 bases line up with TRBD2. The CDR3 sequence is 13 residues long. The germline CDR1 and CDR2 sequences are LGHNA and YNFKEQ. V was clipped by 5 bases and J by 7 bases; unmatched bases: 8. CDR3 region: CASSYRGVGEQYF. Here the CDR3 DNA reads TGTGCCAGCAGCTACCGGGGGGTCGGTGAGCAGTACTTC.

The J gene is TRBJ2-2, the V gene TRBV4-1, with 9 nucleotides matching TRBD1. The CDR3 is 16 amino acids. Trimming removed 4 bases from V and 5 bases from J; junction bases left unmatched: 8. Germline V gene sequence: CDR1 MGHRA, CDR2 YSYEKL. DNA of the CDR3: TGCGCCAGCAGCCGGTCATCCGGACAGGGGACCGGGGAGCTGTTTTTT. This encodes CASSRSSGQGTGELFF.

This chain uses TRBV28 with TRBJ2-7; 9 nucleotides agree with TRBD2. This CDR3 contains 14 residues. The germline V gene has CDR1 MDHEN and CDR2 SYDVKM. V shed 5 bases, J shed 9 bases, and the junction held 11 bases outside the gene matches. CDR3 nucleotide sequence: TGTGCCAGCAGTCCAAGCGGGGGGCCTTTCGCGCAGTACTTC. It yields the protein CASSPSGGPFAQYF.

The V and J genes are TRBV7-8 and TRBJ2-7, with a tentative D call TRBD1 (6 bases). This CDR3 spans 14 amino acids. Trimming took 1 base from V and 2 from J, leaving 9 bases between them. In germline, CDR1 is SGHVS, CDR2 FQNEAQ. The CDR3 region is CASSLEGVPYEQYF. The CDR3 nucleotides read TGTGCCAGCAGCTTAGAGGGGGTACCCTACGAGCAGTACTTC.

The chain has TRBV7-3 and TRBJ2-1; 7 bases line up with TRBD1. Trimming cost V 5 bases and J 5 bases; bases outside gene matches: 6. This CDR3 comprises 14 residues. Germline V gene lookup returns CDR1 SGHTA and CDR2 FQGTGA. The chain's CDR3 is CASSVGTANNEQFF. The CDR3 DNA sequence: TGTGCCAGCAGCGTCGGGACAGCTAACAATGAGCAGTTCTTC.